The rows below give T cell receptor beta chains drawn from one sample of a study of blood T cells in healthy people across ages. TCRdb reprocessed the 5' RACE reads with MiXCR, giving one entry per CDR3 protein. The table records around 1.5 million distinct CDR3 sequences, roughly 32% of them present only once. What was sequenced was blood. The receptors were sampled from a woman aged 30 to 39 in good health. Each CDR3 is given with its conserved first and last residue. A D gene is named only where the DNA matches it firmly. Only part of the rows carry a size: once, few, many, or a class if the clone is expanded.

CDR3aa,CDR3nt,v_gene,abundance,j_gene,d_gene
CASSFSHQETQYF,TGTGCCAGCAGTTTCTCACACCAAGAGACCCAGTACTTC,TRBV28,few,TRBJ2-5,.
CASSPGGDSIYGYTF,TGTGCCAGCAGCCCTGGGGGGGACAGTATCTATGGCTACACCTTC,TRBV7-9,few,TRBJ1-2,TRBD1
CSVEDLREQFNEKLFF,TGCAGCGTTGAAGATCTCAGGGAACAGTTTAATGAAAAACTGTTTTTT,TRBV29-1,.,TRBJ1-4,.
CASTGDYNEQFF,TGTGCCAGCACGGGGGACTACAATGAGCAGTTCTTC,TRBV12-3/TRBV12-4,few,TRBJ2-1,.
CAISRQGYPQETQYF,TGTGCCATCAGTCGCCAGGGATACCCCCAAGAGACCCAGTACTTC,TRBV10-3,.,TRBJ2-5,.
CASSTGGRWETQYF,TGTGCCAGCAGCACGGGGGGGCGTTGGGAGACCCAGTACTTC,TRBV5-6,few,TRBJ2-5,TRBD2
CATSRDLFPGGQETQYF,TGTGCCACCAGCAGAGATCTCTTCCCGGGGGGACAAGAGACCCAGTACTTC,TRBV15,few,TRBJ2-5,TRBD2
CASSPRETLDPYEQYF,TGCGCCAGCAGCCCCCGCGAGACCCTCGACCCCTACGAGCAGTACTTC,TRBV5-1,.,TRBJ2-7,.
CSARDRQTYNEQFF,TGCAGTGCTAGAGATCGCCAGACGTACAATGAGCAGTTCTTC,TRBV20-1,few,TRBJ2-1,.
CASSPHSTHYNTQYF,TGTGCCAGCTCACCCCACTCCACCCATTACAATACGCAGTATTTT,TRBV18,.,TRBJ2-3,.
CASSLNDRGETQYF,TGCGCCAGCAGCTTGAACGACAGGGGAGAGACCCAGTACTTC,TRBV5-1,.,TRBJ2-5,TRBD1
CASGWATDTQYF,TGTGCCAGCGGTTGGGCTACAGATACGCAGTATTTT,TRBV27,.,TRBJ2-3,.
CASSHPADTQYF,TGTGCCAGCAGCCACCCCGCAGATACGCAGTATTTT,TRBV27,many,TRBJ2-3,.
CASSPDPKDYGYTF,TGTGCCAGCAGCCCGGACCCAAAGGACTATGGCTACACCTTC,TRBV28,.,TRBJ1-2,.
CASSPGLAGGLQKTQYF,TGCGCCAGCAGTCCGGGACTAGCGGGGGGGCTGCAAAAGACCCAGTACTTC,TRBV10-2,few,TRBJ2-5,TRBD2
CASSFGTGFYEQYF,TGTGCCAGCAGTTTTGGGACAGGCTTCTACGAGCAGTACTTC,TRBV28,.,TRBJ2-7,TRBD1
CSARAYQETQYF,TGCAGTGCTAGGGCCTACCAAGAGACCCAGTACTTC,TRBV20-1,many,TRBJ2-5,.
CASSEYKDSSTGELFF,TGTGCCAGCAGTGAATATAAGGATAGCTCAACCGGGGAGCTGTTTTTT,TRBV25-1,few,TRBJ2-2,.
CSASSYLVAEQETQYF,TGCAGTGCGAGCTCGTATTTGGTAGCGGAGCAAGAGACCCAGTACTTC,TRBV20-1,.,TRBJ2-5,.
CASSPPTGVSSEQYF,TGTGCCAGCAGCCCCCCTACGGGGGTGTCCTCCGAGCAGTACTTC,TRBV7-6,few,TRBJ2-7,.
CASSLDWQETQYF,TGTGCCAGCAGCTTAGACTGGCAAGAGACCCAGTACTTC,TRBV7-7,many,TRBJ2-5,.
CASRPGQGIGKLFF,TGTGCCAGCAGGCCTGGACAGGGTATCGGAAAACTGTTTTTT,TRBV2,.,TRBJ1-4,TRBD1
CAINDRDTYEQYF,TGTGCCATCAATGACAGGGACACCTACGAGCAGTACTTC,TRBV10-3,many,TRBJ2-7,TRBD1
CASSFGSEVQYF,TGTGCCAGCAGTTTTGGCTCCGAGGTCCAGTACTTC,TRBV12-3/TRBV12-4,.,TRBJ2-5,.
CASSLGDTGFGEQYF,TGTGCCAGCAGCTTAGGCGATACAGGGTTTGGGGAGCAGTACTTC,TRBV13,many,TRBJ2-7,.
CASGTSGGRETQYF,TGTGCCAGCGGGACTAGCGGGGGTAGGGAGACCCAGTACTTC,TRBV2,few,TRBJ2-5,TRBD2
CSAPRGSHGYTF,TGCAGTGCCCCCCGGGGATCACACGGCTACACCTTC,TRBV20-1,.,TRBJ1-2,.
CASSYSLRGADQETQYF,TGTGCCAGCAGTTACTCTTTACGGGGGGCGGACCAAGAGACCCAGTACTTC,TRBV6-6,.,TRBJ2-5,.
CAISRKNGLAAFQETQYF,TGTGCCATCAGCCGGAAAAATGGACTAGCGGCATTCCAAGAGACCCAGTACTTC,TRBV10-3,few,TRBJ2-5,TRBD2
CASSELGQWSLRSAFF,TGTGCCAGCAGTGAACTGGGACAGTGGTCTCTAAGATCGGCTTTCTTT,TRBV2,.,TRBJ1-1,TRBD1
CASSLAENRGTYNEQFF,TGTGCCAGCAGCTTAGCGGAAAACAGGGGGACCTACAATGAGCAGTTCTTC,TRBV7-6,.,TRBJ2-1,TRBD1
CATSDRTSLTDTQYF,TGTGCCACCAGTGATCGGACTAGTCTCACAGATACGCAGTATTTT,TRBV24-1,.,TRBJ2-3,TRBD2
CATSDPPSYEQYF,TGTGCCACCAGTGATCCTCCCTCCTACGAGCAGTACTTC,TRBV24-1,.,TRBJ2-7,.
CASSPFEPGNTEAFF,TGTGCCAGCAGCCCCTTCGAGCCGGGGAACACTGAAGCTTTCTTT,TRBV12-3/TRBV12-4,.,TRBJ1-1,.
CASSHEPGAYSPLHF,TGTGCCAGCAGCCATGAGCCAGGGGCCTATTCACCCCTCCACTTT,TRBV11-2,few,TRBJ1-6,.
CSGQGGGTEQFF,TGCAGCGGTCAGGGGGGGGGGACTGAGCAGTTCTTC,TRBV29-1,.,TRBJ2-1,.
CASRRQQNTEAFF,TGTGCCAGCCGAAGACAGCAGAACACTGAAGCTTTCTTT,TRBV6-5,.,TRBJ1-1,.
CASSYRLPTDTQYF,TGTGCCAGCAGTTACCGACTTCCCACAGATACGCAGTATTTT,TRBV6-2/TRBV6-3,.,TRBJ2-3,.
CASRPYGVAGYTF,TGTGCCAGCCGGCCATATGGGGTGGCTGGCTACACCTTC,TRBV25-1,few,TRBJ1-2,.
CASSDAGVETQYF,TGTGCCAGCAGTGATGCAGGGGTGGAGACCCAGTACTTC,TRBV2,few,TRBJ2-5,.